The T cell receptor beta chain under discussion was sequenced for a study of CD8+ T cells in alopecia areata. Note on this clone: The antigen remains unidentified.

Study-level results: Clonality in lesional scalp, especially alopecia totalis/universalis, exceeded that of normal scalp.

Germline V gives CDR1 GTSNPN, CDR2 SVGIG (reference sequence). There are 13 residues in the CDR3. The V gene end was trimmed by 7 bases and the J gene end by 3 bases; junction bases not matched to a gene: 6. It was cDNA, reverse transcribed from extracted RNA, that served as the sequencing template. TCRdb keeps only in-frame clones here, not all; method: immunoSEQ multiplex PCR. This sample has some 99,000 clones, with about 45% found just once. This TCR was sampled from a human donor with alopecia areata. The material sequenced was CD4+ T cells sorted from blood. The chain combines TRBV30 with TRBJ2-7; TRBD1 matches at 10 bases. This CDR3 is CASARDRGYEQYF. Here the CDR3 DNA reads TGTGCCTCCGCCCGGGACAGGGGCTACGAGCAGTACTTC. The whole variable domain, filled in from reference TRBV30 and TRBJ2-7, reads SQTIHQWPATLVQPVGSPLSLECTVEGTSNPNLYWYRQAAGRGLQLLFYSVGIGQISSEVPQNLSASRPQDRQFILSSKKLLLSDSGFYLCASARDRGYEQYFGPGTRLTVT.